These 11 T cell receptor beta chains came from one sample sequenced in a study of T cells in Graves' hyperthyroidism and ophthalmopathy. Amplified TCR beta CDR3 regions came from RNA transcripts. First-round RT-PCR targeting the TCR CDR3 was performed with the HTBI primer set. TCRdb called the multiplex PCR reads again in MiXCR, with one record for every CDR3 protein. Here the sample spans about 660,000 distinct CDR3 sequences, 45% being singletons. Sequencing was carried out using peripheral blood or thyroid tissue (not recorded which). The receptor set was obtained from an adult man with Graves' disease, either hyperthyroidism or ophthalmopathy (not recorded which).

The rearrangement uses TRBV2 and TRBJ1-5; 11 bases map to TRBD1. The CDR3 spans 16 residues. J was trimmed by 2 bases and V by 7 bases; bases with no gene match: 7. CDR1 is SNHLY, CDR2 FYNNEI, per germline. CDR3 sequence: CASTRDRGWGNQPQHF. The CDR3 bases are TGTGCCAGCACCCGGGACAGGGGGTGGGGCAATCAGCCCCAGCATTTT.

This clonotype occurred many times. V is TRBV29-1 and J is TRBJ1-1; possible D gene TRBD1, 5 bases. The CDR3 consists of 14 residues. Trimming cost V 1 base and J 1 base, with 10 bases left between them. Germline V CDR1 and CDR2: SQVTM, ANQGSEA. CDR3 residues: CSVEGGTRNTEAFF. For the CDR3, the DNA is TGCAGCGTTGAAGGAGGGACCCGGAACACTGAAGCTTTCTTT.

This chain joins TRBV29-1 and TRBJ2-7; TRBD1 agrees at 9 bases. The CDR3 totals 13 residues. Germline-derived CDR1 and CDR2 are SQVTM and ANQGSEA. CDR3 loop: CRPRTGAFGEQYF. CDR3 DNA: TGCAGACCTCGGACAGGGGCCTTTGGCGAGCAGTACTTC.

The sample holds one count of this clonotype. V is TRBV9 and J is TRBJ1-5; no definite D call. This CDR3 is 16 amino acids long. Germline values: CDR1 SGDLS, CDR2 YYNGEE. The ends were cut back, 4 bases at V and 6 bases at J, with 20 bases in the middle. The CDR3 nucleotides read TGTGCCAGCAGCTTTGGGCTAGCGGGAAGCGGTCAGCCCCAGCATTTT. Translated, it gives CASSFGLAGSGQPQHF.

This clonotype came up many times. The J gene is TRBJ1-2, the V gene TRBV7-3; 9 bases are a match to TRBD1. Germline V CDR1 and CDR2: SGHTA, FQGTGA. Unmatched junction bases numbered 0, after V lost 0 bases and J lost 4 bases. The CDR3 spans 14 residues. This CDR3 is CASSLTQGAYGYTF. The CDR3 DNA reads TGTGCCAGCAGCTTAACACAGGGGGCCTATGGCTACACCTTC.

The chain combines TRBV12-3 or TRBV12-4 with TRBJ1-4; no definite D call. CDR3 length equals 12 residues. Trimming removed 6 bases at V and 4 bases at J, with 6 bases between. CDR3 coding DNA: TGTGCCAGCAGAAAGAGTAATGAAAAACTGTTTTTT. It codes for CASRKSNEKLFF.

Points on this clonotype: Just one base apart from a much larger clone, this may be a read error. The chain uses TRBV10-2 and TRBJ1-2, with D unresolved. This CDR3 has 15 amino acids. The V end was cut by 2 bases, the J end by 8 bases, with 18 bases between. From germline, CDR1 is WSHSY and CDR2 SAAADI. The CDR3 DNA follows: TGCGCCAGCAGTGAGCCGACGTGGGAGGGAGGCGGCTACACCTTC. The encoded protein is CASSEPTWEGGGYTF.

V is TRBV9 and J is TRBJ1-1; 10 nucleotides line up with TRBD1. This CDR3 comprises 15 residues. Unmatched junction bases numbered 1, after V lost 2 bases and J lost 0 bases. CDR1 is SGDLS, CDR2 YYNGEE, per germline. This CDR3 reads CASSVTGGMNTEAFF. CDR3 bases: TGTGCCAGCAGCGTGACAGGGGGCATGAACACTGAAGCTTTCTTT.

There are a few counts of this clonotype. The rearrangement uses TRBV5-1 and TRBJ1-4; D call uncertain. The CDR3 covers 16 residues. Trimming took 2 bases from V and 2 from J, leaving 13 bases between them. The germline V gene encodes CDR1 SGHRS and CDR2 YFSETQ. CDR3 DNA: TGCGCCAGCAGCTTCCAGGCGGGATCCACTAATGAAAAACTGTTTTTT. Its protein product is CASSFQAGSTNEKLFF.

The rearrangement links TRBV7-9 to TRBJ2-5; 14 bases line up with TRBD2. V lost 3 bases, J lost 5 bases, and 5 bases stayed unmatched. CDR3 length equals 16 residues. Germline V gene lookup returns CDR1 SEHNR and CDR2 FQNEAQ (reference sequence). The CDR3 sequence is CASSFGTSGSKETQYF. For the CDR3, the DNA is TGTGCCAGCAGCTTCGGGACTAGCGGGAGCAAGGAGACCCAGTACTTC.

This clonotype was counted at least ten times. The chain uses TRBV10-3 and TRBJ1-2; TRBD1 matches at 8 bases. In germline, CDR1 is ENHRY, CDR2 SYGVKD. The CDR3 has 14 amino acids. With V trimmed by 0 bases and J by 7 bases, 4 bases remained unmatched. The CDR3 loop is CAISESVQGAGYTF. The CDR3 DNA is TGTGCCATCAGTGAGTCGGTCCAGGGGGCTGGCTACACCTTC.